The rows below give T cell receptor beta chains drawn from one sample of a study of T cells in Graves' hyperthyroidism and ophthalmopathy. TCRdb used MiXCR to reprocess the multiplex PCR reads, holding one entry per CDR3 protein. The sample lists about 840,000 distinct CDR3 sequences, about 38% occurring once. Sequenced sample: blood. These receptor sequences come from a man younger than 35 with Graves' hyperthyroidism. Both conserved end residues are part of each CDR3. The D gene is left open where the match is weak. Part of the rows lack a size; the others show once, few, many or a class for expanded clones.

clone_size: .; j_call: TRBJ2-5; d_call: .; v_call: TRBV20-1; cdr3_nt: TGCAGTGCTAGAGATGGGACCCGACGAGGAGAGACCCAGTACTTC; cdr3_aa: CSARDGTRRGETQYF
clone_size: .; j_call: TRBJ2-6; d_call: TRBD1; v_call: TRBV7-2; cdr3_nt: TGTGCCAGCAGCCCGGAGACAGGGTCTGGGGCCAACGTCCTGACTTTC; cdr3_aa: CASSPETGSGANVLTF
clone_size: .; j_call: TRBJ1-1; d_call: TRBD1; v_call: TRBV15; cdr3_nt: TGTGCCACCAGCACACAAGGGGGACAGACTGAAGCTTTCTTT; cdr3_aa: CATSTQGGQTEAFF
clone_size: .; j_call: TRBJ2-3; d_call: .; v_call: TRBV29-1; cdr3_nt: TGCAGCGTTGCTGGAGACAAAAGGGGAGATACGCAGTATTTT; cdr3_aa: CSVAGDKRGDTQYF
clone_size: many; j_call: TRBJ1-2; d_call: .; v_call: TRBV2; cdr3_nt: TGTGCCAGCATAGGGACGGTCTATGGCTACACCTTC; cdr3_aa: CASIGTVYGYTF
clone_size: .; j_call: TRBJ2-7; d_call: .; v_call: TRBV14; cdr3_nt: TGTGCCAGCAGCCAAGTGCAGAGCTCCTACGAGCAGTACTTC; cdr3_aa: CASSQVQSSYEQYF
clone_size: many; j_call: TRBJ1-2; d_call: .; v_call: TRBV20-1; cdr3_nt: TGCAGTGCTAGAGAGGACTATGGCTACACCTTC; cdr3_aa: CSAREDYGYTF
clone_size: many; j_call: TRBJ2-5; d_call: TRBD1; v_call: TRBV7-6; cdr3_nt: TGTGCCAGCAGCACCGGGACAGGGATGGGAGAGACCCAGTACTTC; cdr3_aa: CASSTGTGMGETQYF
clone_size: .; j_call: TRBJ2-7; d_call: .; v_call: TRBV7-9; cdr3_nt: TGTGCCAGCAGCTTAGACGGGGGGCCAACCTACGAGCAGTACTTC; cdr3_aa: CASSLDGGPTYEQYF
clone_size: many; j_call: TRBJ2-5; d_call: .; v_call: TRBV20-1; cdr3_nt: TGCAGTGCTAGGAATCGGGAGACCCAGTACTTC; cdr3_aa: CSARNRETQYF
clone_size: .; j_call: TRBJ1-2; d_call: .; v_call: TRBV7-3; cdr3_nt: TGTGCCAGCAGCCCAGACAGCCTCGACGGCTACACCTTC; cdr3_aa: CASSPDSLDGYTF
clone_size: .; j_call: TRBJ2-7; d_call: TRBD2; v_call: TRBV9; cdr3_nt: TGTGCCAGCAGCGTATCGAGGCTAGCGGGAGTCGAGCAGTACTTC; cdr3_aa: CASSVSRLAGVEQYF
clone_size: few; j_call: TRBJ1-1; d_call: .; v_call: TRBV19; cdr3_nt: TGTGCCAGTAGTACCGCCCAGGGGACTGAGTTGCCCCACACTGAAGCTTTCTTT; cdr3_aa: CASSTAQGTELPHTEAFF
clone_size: .; j_call: TRBJ1-5; d_call: .; v_call: TRBV7-2; cdr3_nt: TGTGCCAGCAGCCGCTGGGGGGGGAAGTTCGATCAGCCCCAGCATTTT; cdr3_aa: CASSRWGGKFDQPQHF
clone_size: .; j_call: TRBJ1-1; d_call: .; v_call: TRBV7-9; cdr3_nt: TGTGCCAGCAGCATTTCAGGGAGCGCTGAAGCTTTCTTT; cdr3_aa: CASSISGSAEAFF
clone_size: many; j_call: TRBJ2-2; d_call: .; v_call: TRBV29-1; cdr3_nt: TGCAGCGTTGAAGGAGGGACCGGGGAGCTGTTTTTT; cdr3_aa: CSVEGGTGELFF
clone_size: few; j_call: TRBJ2-5; d_call: .; v_call: TRBV6-1; cdr3_nt: TGTGCCAGCAGTTACGAAGTGGGGGAGACCCAGTACTTC; cdr3_aa: CASSYEVGETQYF
clone_size: .; j_call: TRBJ1-3; d_call: .; v_call: TRBV29-1; cdr3_nt: TGCAGCGCCCGGGGCCTGGACGTCTACTCTGGAAACACCATATATTTT; cdr3_aa: CSARGLDVYSGNTIYF
clone_size: once; j_call: TRBJ2-7; d_call: TRBD1; v_call: TRBV7-9; cdr3_nt: TGCGCCAGCAGCCAGAATCCCGGACAGGGGCTAGTGGACGAGCAGTACTTC; cdr3_aa: CASSQNPGQGLVDEQYF
clone_size: .; j_call: TRBJ1-1; d_call: .; v_call: TRBV6-6; cdr3_nt: TGTGCCAGCAGCCGGGACTTTAACTCTGAAGCTTTCTTT; cdr3_aa: CASSRDFNSEAFF
clone_size: many; j_call: TRBJ1-6; d_call: .; v_call: TRBV11-2; cdr3_nt: TGTGCCAGCAGGTTTATACGGGCGGATTCACCCCTCCACTTT; cdr3_aa: CASRFIRADSPLHF
clone_size: .; j_call: TRBJ1-2; d_call: TRBD1; v_call: TRBV7-9; cdr3_nt: TGTGCCAGCAGCCGTTCAGGAGGACAGGTCGATGGCTACACCTTC; cdr3_aa: CASSRSGGQVDGYTF
clone_size: many; j_call: TRBJ2-7; d_call: TRBD1; v_call: TRBV29-1; cdr3_nt: TGCAGCGCCAGGGACAGGGCAGACGAGCAGTACTTC; cdr3_aa: CSARDRADEQYF
clone_size: .; j_call: TRBJ2-7; d_call: TRBD2; v_call: TRBV7-2; cdr3_nt: TGTGCCAGCAGCACGGGACTAGCGGTTTACGGGCAGCACTTC; cdr3_aa: CASSTGLAVYGQHF